This TCR beta chain was captured in a study of identical twins. This clonotype turned up a few times. Its antigen remains unknown. The length of the CDR3 is 15 residues. Trimming removed 3 bases from V and 3 bases from J, with 15 bases in between. Germline values: CDR1 MNHEY, CDR2 SVGAGI. Via MiXCR, TCRdb re-called the 5' RACE reads, giving one row per CDR3 protein. The table lists under 500,000 distinct CDR3 sequences, roughly an eighth of them singletons. Study-level points and caveats: Fewer insertions were carried by abundant cord blood beta clonotypes, but none was seen in memory repertoires.

Every one of the donors was a healthy Caucasian. Separately, the same data were catalogued under a study of yellow fever vaccine responses in identical twins. That source reports: Reported findings indicate that twins' vaccine T cell responses seemed partially convergent, partially personalized.

This sequence was found in a young woman in good health. Material: CD4+ T cells sorted from blood. V and J are TRBV6-5 and TRBJ2-7; D assignment may be TRBD1 or TRBD2 (5 bases each). The CDR3 DNA follows: TGTGCCAGCAGTTATTTTCGGGGCAAGCTCTACGAGCAGTACTTC. The encoded protein is CASSYFRGKLYEQYF.